The 31 T cell receptor beta chains below come from one sample, sequenced in a study of shared clonotypes between healthy human individuals (TCRdb year 2020). CD8 naive samples were CD45RO-negative cells positively selected for CCR7, giving a CD45RA+CCR7+ population that excluded TemRA cells. Library preparation was by the immunoSEQ multiplex PCR assay. This is the immuneACCESS table as TCRdb keeps it, with only in-frame sequences that have V and J called. A part of the clones is gone; compared with another copy, unresolved V genes explain less than half, and the rest is unexplained. This sample lists 600,000 or so clones; nearly 98% were detected once. Approximately 0.3% of the sample is in the top ten clones. Sequencing input: naive CD8+ T cells sorted from blood. Taken with the paper, the label for cell subset or site translates to: CD45RA+CCR7+. The receptors originated from a man aged 30 to 45 in good health.

This chain links TRBV29-1 with TRBJ2-2; 8 nucleotides agree with TRBD1. Germline CDR1 reads SQVTM; CDR2 reads ANQGSEA. The CDR3 has 13 residues. J gave up 0 bases and V 7 bases, and 1 base lay outside the gene matches. In DNA form, the CDR3 reads TGCAGCGGGGGACAGGCGAACACCGGGGAGCTGTTTTTT. As protein: CSGGQANTGELFF.

The chain links TRBV29-1 to TRBJ1-1, with D tentatively TRBD1 (5 bases). The CDR3 contains 12 residues. CDR1 is SQVTM and CDR2 is ANQGSEA in the germline V gene. The germline V and J ends were trimmed by 7 bases and 1 base, with 10 bases remaining between them. The CDR3 nucleotides are TGCAGCGCGGGACGGCGGAACACTGAAGCTTTCTTT. The encoded protein is CSAGRRNTEAFF.

This rearrangement joins TRBV6-5 to TRBJ2-7; no clear D. In germline, CDR1 is MNHEY, CDR2 SVGAGI. The V end lost 5 bases, the J end lost 3 bases, and 14 bases lay between the germline ends. The CDR3 contains 14 residues. The CDR3 nucleotides read TGTGCCAGCAGTCCCTTCCAAGGGATCTACGAGCAGTACTTC. Amino acid sequence: CASSPFQGIYEQYF.

This clone was detected once. The genes are TRBV11-3 and TRBJ2-1; D gene uncertain. V was pared by 5 bases and J by 2 bases, with 7 bases between. CDR3 length equals 13 residues. In germline, CDR1 is SGHNT, CDR2 YENEEA. The CDR3 bases are TGTGCCAGCAGCCCTGAACCCTACAATGAGCAGTTCTTC. The encoded protein is CASSPEPYNEQFF.

About this clone itself: The same CDR3 is also encoded by other DNA sequences in this sample. The V gene is TRBV10-3, the J gene TRBJ2-3; D is unresolved. V was cut by 3 bases and J by 6 bases, with 7 bases left in between. Germline loops: CDR1 ENHRY, CDR2 SYGVKD. This CDR3 region has 12 residues. CDR3 residues: CAISEAADTQYF. DNA of the CDR3: TGTGCCATCAGTGAAGCAGCGGATACGCAGTATTTT.

The chain joins TRBV7-2 to TRBJ2-3, with D unclear. V was shortened by 2 bases and J by 4 bases, with 10 bases between the two germline ends. Germline V lookup: CDR1 SGHTA, CDR2 FQGNSA. CDR3 length: 14 residues. This CDR3 is CASSLLVSADTQYF. The DNA of the CDR3 is TGTGCCAGCAGCTTATTAGTATCGGCAGATACGCAGTATTTT.

V and J are TRBV29-1 and TRBJ2-1; 9 bases are a match to TRBD2. CDR1 and CDR2 from the germline V gene are SQVTM and ANQGSEA. V gave up 4 bases and J gave up 0 bases; unmatched junction bases: 4. The length of the CDR3 is 15 residues. The CDR3 bases are TGCAGCGTTGTACGCGGGAGGGCCTCCTACAATGAGCAGTTCTTC. This sequence encodes CSVVRGRASYNEQFF.

The CDR3 loop is CASRGGDAFF. In nucleotides, the CDR3 is TGTGCCAGCAGGGGGGGCGATGCTTTCTTT. The chain carries TRBV2 and TRBJ1-1; tentatively, D is TRBD1 (6 bases). The V end lost 6 bases, the J end lost 11 bases, and 10 bases lay between the germline ends. CDR3 size: 10 residues. From germline, CDR1 is SNHLY and CDR2 FYNNEI.

This clone came up once. J is TRBJ1-1 and V is TRBV6-6; D unresolved. With 0 bases removed from V and 0 bases from J, the gap between germline ends came to 11 bases. The CDR3 is 16 amino acids. The germline gives CDR1 MNHNY, CDR2 SVGAGI (reference sequence). The DNA of the CDR3 is TGTGCCAGCAGTTACTCCCTCCTGAGCATGAACACTGAAGCTTTCTTT. Residues: CASSYSLLSMNTEAFF.

As for this clone: The sample contains more than one DNA sequence encoding this CDR3. The rearrangement links TRBV29-1 to TRBJ2-7; 9 nucleotides agree with TRBD1. CDR1 is SQVTM, CDR2 ANQGSEA, per germline. The CDR3 runs to 13 residues. With V trimmed by 4 bases and J by 2 bases, 3 bases remained unmatched. The CDR3 spells CSVGTGETYEQYF. CDR3 nucleotides: TGCAGCGTTGGGACAGGGGAGACCTACGAGCAGTACTTC.

The chain combines TRBV10-1 with TRBJ2-7; 9 bases match TRBD2. Looked up from germline, CDR1 is WNHNN and CDR2 is SYGVQD (reference sequence). This CDR3 contains 16 residues. V shed 4 bases and J 0 bases; nucleotides not matched to a gene: 7. For the CDR3, the DNA is TGCGCCAGCAGTGTTGATAGCGGGAGTTCCTCCTACGAGCAGTACTTC. Its translation is CASSVDSGSSSYEQYF.

The chain has TRBV6-6 and TRBJ1-4; D may be TRBD1 (5 bases). This CDR3 has 14 amino acids. The V end was cut by 1 base, the J end by 5 bases, with 8 bases between. Germline V gene sequence: CDR1 MNHNY, CDR2 SVGAGI (reference sequence). DNA of the CDR3: TGTGCCAGCAGTTACTTACAGGAAAATGAAAAACTGTTTTTT. Amino acid sequence: CASSYLQENEKLFF.

This sequence joins TRBV14 and TRBJ2-2, with TRBD1 matching 9 bases. This CDR3 has 16 residues. The trim removed 1 base at V and 6 bases at J, leaving 6 bases unmatched. Germline V CDR1 and CDR2: SGHDN, FVKESK. The CDR3, as DNA: TGTGCCAGCAGCCAAGGACAGGGGGTCTTAGCCGGGGAGCTGTTTTTT. Its translation is CASSQGQGVLAGELFF.

The gene calls are TRBV6-5 and TRBJ1-2; 8 nucleotides align to TRBD1. This CDR3 has 16 residues. With V trimmed by 0 bases and J by 7 bases, 10 bases remained unmatched. From germline, CDR1 is MNHEY and CDR2 SVGAGI. CDR3 DNA sequence: TGTGCCAGCAGTTACTCCCGGGGGGCAGGGGGCAGTGGCTACACCTTC. The encoded protein is CASSYSRGAGGSGYTF.

V gene TRBV19 combines with J gene TRBJ2-7; 10 bases are shared with TRBD2. The V and J ends lost 3 bases and 5 bases, in that order; junction bases with no gene match: 7. The CDR3 sequence is 15 residues long. The germline V gene encodes CDR1 LNHDA and CDR2 SQIVND (reference sequence). The CDR3 protein is CASSMASGRINEQYF. Written as DNA, the CDR3 is TGTGCCAGTAGTATGGCTAGCGGGAGAATTAACGAGCAGTACTTC. The whole variable domain, filled in from reference TRBV19 and TRBJ2-7, reads DGGITQSPKYLFRKEGQNVTLSCEQNLNHDAMYWYRQDPGQGLRLIYYSQIVNDFQKGDIAEGYSVSREKKESFPLTVTSAQKNPTAFYLCASSMASGRINEQYFGPGTRLTVT.

The rearrangement uses TRBV4-1 and TRBJ2-1; D is uncertain. From germline, CDR1 is MGHRA and CDR2 YSYEKL. V was clipped by 10 bases and J by 0 bases, with 10 bases between them. The CDR3 totals 13 residues. CDR3 amino acids: CATSGTSYNEQFF. The CDR3 DNA is TGCGCCACCTCGGGCACCTCCTACAATGAGCAGTTCTTC.

V gene TRBV7-2 combines with J gene TRBJ2-3; D not resolved. This CDR3 region has 13 residues. Germline V lookup: CDR1 SGHTA, CDR2 FQGNSA. The ends were cut back, 5 bases at V and 4 bases at J, with 10 bases in the middle. In nucleotides, the CDR3 is TGTGCCAGCAGCCCCTCGACCCCAGATACGCAGTATTTT. Its protein is CASSPSTPDTQYF.

The chain carries TRBV6-1 and TRBJ2-7; 7 nucleotides align to TRBD1. The CDR3 is 16 residues long. Trimming took 3 bases from V and 0 from J; bases not matched to a gene: 8. Germline CDR1 MNHNS, CDR2 SASEGT. For the CDR3, the DNA is TGTGCCAGCAGTGATTTGGTGGGACAGAGCTCCTACGAGCAGTACTTC. It codes for CASSDLVGQSSYEQYF.

This rearrangement joins TRBV14 to TRBJ2-3; 8 bases align to TRBD2. Trimming took 1 base from V and 2 from J; bases not matched to a gene: 14. CDR1 and CDR2 from the germline V gene are SGHDN and FVKESK. The CDR3 is 19 residues long. CDR3 residues: CASSQGLGSTSEYTDTQYF. As DNA, the CDR3 is TGTGCCAGCAGCCAAGGGCTGGGTTCGACTAGCGAGTACACAGATACGCAGTATTTT.

The V gene is TRBV7-9, the J gene TRBJ2-7; D remains unclear. V lost 8 bases and J 5 bases, leaving 16 bases between the germline ends. CDR1 and CDR2 (germline): SEHNR, FQNEAQ (reference sequence). The CDR3 has 13 amino acids. The CDR3 DNA reads as TGTGCCAGCCGCCCATCGGGCCAAGACGAGCAGTACTTC. Encoded protein: CASRPSGQDEQYF.

The chain links TRBV27 to TRBJ1-2; D is unresolved. Germline V gives CDR1 MNHEY, CDR2 SMNVEV (reference sequence). Trimming stripped 11 bases from V and 2 bases from J, with 15 bases between. The CDR3 has 13 residues. CDR3 amino acids: CASSDGINYGYTF. DNA of the CDR3: TGTGCCTCCTCGGACGGAATAAACTATGGCTACACCTTC.

The rearrangement links TRBV27 to TRBJ2-1, with TRBD2 matching over 15 bases. Germline-derived CDR1 and CDR2 are MNHEY and SMNVEV (reference sequence). V lost 2 bases, J lost 10 bases, and 0 bases stayed unmatched. The CDR3 spans 14 residues. CDR3 in DNA: TGTGCCAGCAGTTTAGGGACTAGCGGGAGGGAGCAGTTCTTC. This encodes CASSLGTSGREQFF.

This sequence joins TRBV18 and TRBJ2-1; 7 bases match TRBD2. This CDR3 comprises 14 residues. Germline V gene lookup returns CDR1 KGHSH and CDR2 LQKENI. V lost 11 bases to trimming and J lost 9 bases; unmatched junction nucleotides: 16. CDR3 coding DNA: TGTGCCGCGAACGGGAGGCCCTACGAAAGTGAGCAGTTCTTC. Residues: CAANGRPYESEQFF.

J is TRBJ2-2 and V is TRBV10-1; TRBD1 matches 9 bases. Germline values: CDR1 WNHNN, CDR2 SYGVQD (reference sequence). This CDR3 has 15 amino acids. The V gene end was trimmed by 6 bases and the J gene end by 3 bases; junction bases not matched to a gene: 5. The CDR3: CASSPGTGYTGELFF. The DNA for the CDR3 is TGCGCCAGCAGCCCCGGGACAGGGTACACCGGGGAGCTGTTTTTT.

For this clone: This sample also contains other DNA sequences that code for the same CDR3. This chain connects TRBV10-1 to TRBJ1-5, with D perhaps TRBD1 (6 bases). The germline V gene encodes CDR1 WNHNN and CDR2 SYGVQD (reference sequence). Trimming shortened V by 2 bases and J by 5 bases, and 10 bases separated the two germline ends. The length of the CDR3 is 14 residues. CDR3 in DNA: TGCGCCAGCAGTGAGGACAGGACCGATCAGCCCCAGCATTTT. Encoded protein: CASSEDRTDQPQHF.

The chain carries TRBV10-1 and TRBJ2-3, with D hard to call. Trimming cost V 3 bases and J 4 bases, with 11 bases left between them. The CDR3 runs to 14 residues. Germline CDR1 WNHNN, CDR2 SYGVQD (reference sequence). In DNA, the CDR3 is TGCGCCAGCAGTGACGTCCGACCCGCAGATACGCAGTATTTT. Protein sequence: CASSDVRPADTQYF.

This clone has only one observation. This rearrangement joins TRBV5-1 to TRBJ1-4; D not resolved. Germline V gene data show CDR1 as SGHRS and CDR2 as YFSETQ. V lost 5 bases and J 1 base, leaving 9 bases between the germline ends. There are 14 residues in the CDR3. The CDR3 nucleotides are TGCGCCAGCAGGAGCGGGGAAACTAATGAAAAACTGTTTTTT. Protein: CASRSGETNEKLFF. Based on the CDR3 plus reference TRBV5-1 and TRBJ1-4, the full variable domain is KAGVTQTPRYLIKTRGQQVTLSCSPISGHRSVSWYQQTPGQGLQFLFEYFSETQRNKGNFPGRFSGRQFSNSRSEMNVSTLELGDSALYLCASRSGETNEKLFFGSGTQLSVL.

As to this clone: Other DNA sequences within the sample encode an identical CDR3. V is TRBV30 and J is TRBJ2-7; D is possibly TRBD1 (5 bases). Germline V gene data show CDR1 as GTSNPN and CDR2 as SVGIG (reference sequence). The CDR3 contains 12 residues. V was shortened by 0 bases and J by 3 bases, with 6 bases between the two germline ends. DNA of the CDR3: TGTGCCTGGAGTGTAAGGGGCTACGAGCAGTACTTC. Translated, it gives CAWSVRGYEQYF.

V gene TRBV7-3 combines with J gene TRBJ2-1; D is unresolved. The CDR3 extends over 15 amino acids. The V gene lost 4 bases and the J gene lost 1 base, with 11 bases spanning the gap. Germline CDR1 reads SGHTA; CDR2 reads FQGTGA. CDR3 amino acids: CASSWVDGSYNEQFF. The CDR3 coding sequence is TGTGCCAGCAGCTGGGTCGATGGGTCCTACAATGAGCAGTTCTTC.

The V gene is TRBV7-9, the J gene TRBJ2-7, with D possibly matching TRBD1 (6 bases). Looked up from germline, CDR1 is SEHNR and CDR2 is FQNEAQ (reference sequence). The CDR3 has 16 amino acids. V was clipped by 0 bases and J by 4 bases, with 16 bases between them. CDR3 coding DNA: TGTGCCAGCAGCTTAGCGCCGACAGGCCATCAGTACGAGCAGTACTTC. This codes for CASSLAPTGHQYEQYF.

V gene TRBV10-2 combines with J gene TRBJ1-4; D is undetermined. Germline V lookup: CDR1 WSHSY, CDR2 SAAADI. The CDR3 is 14 amino acids. Trimming removed 3 bases at V and 7 bases at J, with 12 bases between. The CDR3 loop reads CASSEREISEKLFF. CDR3 nucleotide sequence: TGCGCCAGCAGTGAAAGGGAGATAAGTGAAAAACTGTTTTTT.